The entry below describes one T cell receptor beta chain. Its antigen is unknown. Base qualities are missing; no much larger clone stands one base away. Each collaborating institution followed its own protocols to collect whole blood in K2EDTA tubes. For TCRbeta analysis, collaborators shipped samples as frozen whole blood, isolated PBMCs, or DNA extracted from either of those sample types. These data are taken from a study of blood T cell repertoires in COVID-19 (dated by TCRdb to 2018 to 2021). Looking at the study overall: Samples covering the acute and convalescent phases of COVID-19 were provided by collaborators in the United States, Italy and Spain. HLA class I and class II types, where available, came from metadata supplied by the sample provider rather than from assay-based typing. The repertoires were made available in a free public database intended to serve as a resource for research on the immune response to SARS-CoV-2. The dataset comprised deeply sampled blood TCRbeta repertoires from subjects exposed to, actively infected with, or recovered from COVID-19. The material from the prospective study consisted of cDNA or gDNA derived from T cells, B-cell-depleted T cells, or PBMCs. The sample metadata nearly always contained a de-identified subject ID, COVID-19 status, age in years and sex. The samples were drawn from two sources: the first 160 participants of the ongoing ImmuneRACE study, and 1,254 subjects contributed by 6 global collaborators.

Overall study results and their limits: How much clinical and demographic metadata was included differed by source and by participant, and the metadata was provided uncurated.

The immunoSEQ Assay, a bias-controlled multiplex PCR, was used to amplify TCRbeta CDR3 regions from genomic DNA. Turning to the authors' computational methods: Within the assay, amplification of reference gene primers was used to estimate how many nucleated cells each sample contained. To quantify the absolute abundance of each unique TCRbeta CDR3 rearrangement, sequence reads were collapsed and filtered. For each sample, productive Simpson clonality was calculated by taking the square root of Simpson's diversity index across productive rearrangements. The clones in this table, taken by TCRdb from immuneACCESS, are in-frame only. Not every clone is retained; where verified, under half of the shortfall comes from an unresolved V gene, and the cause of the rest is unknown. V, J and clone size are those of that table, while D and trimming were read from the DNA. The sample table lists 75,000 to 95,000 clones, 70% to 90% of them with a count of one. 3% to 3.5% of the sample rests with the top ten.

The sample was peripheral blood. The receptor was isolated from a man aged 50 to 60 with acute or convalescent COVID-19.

The CDR3 loop reads CASSQREGTDTQYF. In nucleotides, the sequence is TGTGCCAGCAGCCAAAGGGAGGGCACAGATACGCAGTATTTT. Recombination joined TRBV3-1 (or the pseudogene TRBV3-2) with TRBJ2-3, with TRBD2 perhaps the D gene, on 6 matching bases. V and J are truncated by 2 bases and 1 base respectively, leaving an intervening sequence of 7 bases. CDR3 length: 14 amino acids, cysteine to phenylalanine. The entry retains the CDR3 DNA only, 42 bases that are in frame from base 1. The germline V gene (reference sequence) gives CDR1 as LGHDT and CDR2 as YNNKEL.